The following is a T cell receptor beta chain sequence with its context. The entry originates in a study of cytomegalovirus exposure and HLA in healthy donors. 60 Vbeta and 13 Jbeta primers were used in PCR. Data came from immunoSEQ multiplex PCR; TCRdb stores just in-frame clones and leaves some out. There are over 100,000 clones in the sample; roughly 70% occur only once, and around 5.4% lies in the top ten. The CDR3 spans 13 residues. Germline V gene lookup returns CDR1 LNHDA and CDR2 SQIVND (reference sequence). V lost 9 bases to trimming and J lost 7 bases, with 15 bases between them. The gene calls are TRBV19 and TRBJ1-4; D unresolved. This TCR was recovered from a woman in her sixties or seventies in good health and CMV-seropositive. The material sequenced was PBMCs. The chain's CDR3 is CASHREVGEKLFF. CDR3 nucleotides: TGTGCCAGCCATAGGGAGGTTGGTGAAAAACTGTTTTTT.